The rows below give T cell receptor beta chains drawn from one sample of a study of blood T cell repertoires in COVID-19. Profiled with immunoSEQ multiplex PCR; TCRdb holds only in-frame clones, not every one. This table has more than 200,000 clones, about 90% appearing once. The specimen was PBMCs or T cells enriched from blood (not recorded which). All receptors come from a woman younger than 45 who had been exposed to COVID-19. The CDR3 runs from the conserved cysteine through the conserved F or W. D genes are given only for firm matches. Rows give clone size only sometimes, using once, few, many, or a class for an expanded clone.

j_gene: TRBJ1-2
v_gene: TRBV25-1
d_gene: TRBD1
abundance: -
CDR3nt: TGTGCCAGCAGAGGACAGGGTCGTTATGGCTACACCTTC
CDR3aa: CASRGQGRYGYTF

j_gene: TRBJ1-5
v_gene: TRBV6-1
d_gene: TRBD1
abundance: few
CDR3nt: TGTGCCAGCAGTGAAGGCAGGGGGGAGAATCAGCCCCAGCATTTT
CDR3aa: CASSEGRGENQPQHF

j_gene: TRBJ2-7
v_gene: TRBV10-2
d_gene: TRBD2
abundance: -
CDR3nt: TGCGCCAGTGCTGCGGGAGAGAAGTACTTC
CDR3aa: CASAAGEKYF

j_gene: TRBJ2-1
v_gene: TRBV4-1
d_gene: -
abundance: -
CDR3nt: TGCGCCAGCAGCCAAGCCTCCGACAGGCCCTACAATGAGCAGTTCTTC
CDR3aa: CASSQASDRPYNEQFF

j_gene: TRBJ2-1
v_gene: TRBV2
d_gene: TRBD2
abundance: -
CDR3nt: TGTGCCAGCAGGGGGGGACTAGTGGTGAACAATGAGCAGTTCTTC
CDR3aa: CASRGGLVVNNEQFF

j_gene: TRBJ1-5
v_gene: TRBV6-2/TRBV6-3
d_gene: TRBD1
abundance: once
CDR3nt: TGTGCCAGCAGTACCCCCACAGGGGTGGGGGATCAGCCCCAGCATTTT
CDR3aa: CASSTPTGVGDQPQHF

j_gene: TRBJ2-2
v_gene: TRBV6-5
d_gene: TRBD2
abundance: once
CDR3nt: TGTGCCAGCAGTTACATGGCGGGAGGAGGCGGGGAGCTGTTTTTT
CDR3aa: CASSYMAGGGGELFF

j_gene: TRBJ1-2
v_gene: TRBV2
d_gene: -
abundance: -
CDR3nt: TGTGCCAGCAGTGAAAGCGGGGGAGCATATGGCTACACCTTC
CDR3aa: CASSESGGAYGYTF

j_gene: TRBJ2-2
v_gene: TRBV19
d_gene: TRBD2
abundance: -
CDR3nt: TGTGCCAGTAGTATAGCACTAGCGGGAGGGCCGCACACCGGGGAGCTGTTTTTT
CDR3aa: CASSIALAGGPHTGELFF

j_gene: TRBJ2-2
v_gene: TRBV2
d_gene: -
abundance: once
CDR3nt: TGTGCCAGCAGTGACAGGGGTGGCGGGCGCGGGGAGCTGTTTTTT
CDR3aa: CASSDRGGGRGELFF

j_gene: TRBJ2-4
v_gene: TRBV27
d_gene: -
abundance: -
CDR3nt: TGTGCCAGCAGTTTATCCTTCGGGGGCATTCAGTACTTC
CDR3aa: CASSLSFGGIQYF

j_gene: TRBJ2-1
v_gene: TRBV5-1
d_gene: -
abundance: -
CDR3nt: TGCGCCAGCGGTGACTACAACAATGAGCAGTTCTTC
CDR3aa: CASGDYNNEQFF

j_gene: TRBJ1-1
v_gene: TRBV11-3
d_gene: -
abundance: -
CDR3nt: TGTGCCAGCAGCCCCCCAGAGGACACTGAAGCTTTCTTT
CDR3aa: CASSPPEDTEAFF

j_gene: TRBJ1-2
v_gene: TRBV5-1
d_gene: -
abundance: -
CDR3nt: TGCGCCAGCAGCTTGGGGAGGGACTATGGCTACACCTTC
CDR3aa: CASSLGRDYGYTF

j_gene: TRBJ2-3
v_gene: TRBV10-3
d_gene: TRBD1
abundance: once
CDR3nt: TGTGCCATCAATCCAGGGGGCTATGAAGATACGCAGTATTTT
CDR3aa: CAINPGGYEDTQYF

j_gene: TRBJ2-7
v_gene: TRBV19
d_gene: -
abundance: few
CDR3nt: TGTGCCAGTAGTCTCCGGTTGGGAGGAGACGAGCAGTACTTC
CDR3aa: CASSLRLGGDEQYF

j_gene: TRBJ2-7
v_gene: TRBV5-1
d_gene: TRBD2
abundance: -
CDR3nt: TGCGCCAGCAGCTCGACTAGCGGGAGTCTCCGCGAGCAGTACTTC
CDR3aa: CASSSTSGSLREQYF